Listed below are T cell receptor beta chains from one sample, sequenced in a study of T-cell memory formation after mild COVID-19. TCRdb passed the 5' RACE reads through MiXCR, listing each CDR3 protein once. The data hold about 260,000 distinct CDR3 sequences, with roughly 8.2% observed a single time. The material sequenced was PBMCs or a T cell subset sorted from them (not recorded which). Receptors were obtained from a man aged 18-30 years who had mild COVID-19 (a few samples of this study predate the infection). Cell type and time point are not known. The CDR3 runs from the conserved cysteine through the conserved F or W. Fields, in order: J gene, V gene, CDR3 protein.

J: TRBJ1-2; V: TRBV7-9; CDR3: CASSPGPQDYGYTF
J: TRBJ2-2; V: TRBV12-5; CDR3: CASGLVEARELFF
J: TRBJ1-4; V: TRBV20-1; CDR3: CSAPLRDEKLFF
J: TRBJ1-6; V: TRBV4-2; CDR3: CASSPRQGGYNSPLHF
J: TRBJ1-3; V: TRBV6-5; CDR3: CASSYLEEYFSGNTIYF
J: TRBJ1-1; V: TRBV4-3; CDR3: CASSQGRGPGNTEAFF
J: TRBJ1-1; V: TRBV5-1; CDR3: CASSLVGVWATEAFF
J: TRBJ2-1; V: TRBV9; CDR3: CASSEGGRNNEQFF
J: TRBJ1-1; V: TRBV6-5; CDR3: CASSQGYSEAFF
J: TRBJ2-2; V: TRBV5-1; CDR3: CASSFRGEPFTGELFF
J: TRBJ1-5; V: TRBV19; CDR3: CASSPQGFGRQPQHF
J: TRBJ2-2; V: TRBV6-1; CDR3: CASKIQGANTGELFF
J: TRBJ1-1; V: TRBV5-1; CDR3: CASSSLRSEGDTEAFF
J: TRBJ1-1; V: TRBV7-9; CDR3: CASSSRDSTEAFF
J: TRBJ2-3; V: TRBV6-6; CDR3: CASSLLAGGPGGTDTQYF
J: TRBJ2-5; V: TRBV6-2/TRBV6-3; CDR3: CASSYVASGGIRETQYF
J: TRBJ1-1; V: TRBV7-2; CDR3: CASSPQTGGDLRTEAFF
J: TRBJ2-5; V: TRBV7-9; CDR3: CASSSPDRVNETQYF
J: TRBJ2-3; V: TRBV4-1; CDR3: CASSQGPEEVDTQYF
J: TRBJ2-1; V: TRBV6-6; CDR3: CASSWEDYNEQFF
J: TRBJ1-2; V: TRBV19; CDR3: CASSTIQGGSGYTF
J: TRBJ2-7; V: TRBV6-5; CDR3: CASSYGGVYEQYF
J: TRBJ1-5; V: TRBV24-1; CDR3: CATSEAGWDQPQHF
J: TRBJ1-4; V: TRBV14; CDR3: CASSIRGWGQDEKLFF
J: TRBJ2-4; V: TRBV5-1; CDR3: CASSFLERGGIQYF
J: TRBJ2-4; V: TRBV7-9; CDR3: CASREGLGAKNIQYF
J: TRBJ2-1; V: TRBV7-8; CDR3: CASRGWTGGGEQFF
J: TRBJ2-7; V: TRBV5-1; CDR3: CASSFGAGSSYEQYF
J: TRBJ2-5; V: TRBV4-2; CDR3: CASSQESTSGRQAQYF
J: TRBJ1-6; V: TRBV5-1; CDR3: CDSSATDLRSPLHF
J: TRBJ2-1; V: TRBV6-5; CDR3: CASNSEGEQFF